The 30 T cell receptor beta chains listed next were all sequenced from one sample in a study of Graves' ophthalmopathy and Graves' hyperthyroidism (dated by TCRdb to 2016 to 2019). TCRdb shows the sequencer as Illumina HiSeq 2000. For repertoire sequencing, the TCR beta CDR3 regions were amplified from RNA transcripts. The first round was an RT-PCR using HTBI primers with the Qiagen OneStep RT-PCR kit, and this first round was followed by a second-round multiplex PCR, then size selection and purification. TCRdb reran the public reads through fastp at Q25 and MiXCR, keeping productive beta chains. When rows share a CDR3 protein, they turn into one entry using the most common DNA and genes. The sample contains roughly 420,000 distinct CDR3 sequences, roughly 21% of them found a single time. Approximately 3% of the sample goes to the ten largest clones. The sample taken for sequencing was peripheral blood. The receptors were sampled from a woman in her late teens or twenties with stable Graves' hyperthyroidism. Donor details come from another sample of the same person, matched by shared clones.

This clonotype appeared many times. The chain joins TRBV30 to TRBJ2-5; possible D gene TRBD2, 6 bases. V was pared by 2 bases and J by 5 bases, with 18 bases between. Germline V lookup: CDR1 GTSNPN, CDR2 SVGIG (reference sequence). There are 15 residues in the CDR3. In DNA form, the CDR3 reads TGTGCCTGGAGTCGATTCTCGGGAGAGTTGGAGACCCAGTACTTC. It encodes CAWSRFSGELETQYF.

This clonotype was seen repeatedly, ten times or more. One base away lies a much larger clone, so this may be a sequencing read error. The J gene is TRBJ1-1, the V gene TRBV7-8; D remains ambiguous. The CDR3 has 13 amino acids. Germline V gene data show CDR1 as SGHVS and CDR2 as FQNEAQ. The CDR3 DNA sequence: TGTGCCAGCAGCCCCCGCGGGAACACTGAAGCTTGCTTT. Its protein is CASSPRGNTEACF.

The table lists this clonotype with many counts. V usage is TRBV7-7 and J usage is TRBJ2-5; 11 nucleotides line up with TRBD2. Germline-derived CDR1 and CDR2 are SSHAT and FNYEAQ (reference sequence). The CDR3 covers 15 residues. CDR3 nucleotides: TGTGCTAGCCGCAGGGGACTAGCGGACCAAGAGACCCAGTACTTC. Translated, it gives CASRRGLADQETQYF. Complete variable domain (other parts from reference TRBV7-7 and TRBJ2-5): GAGVSQSPRYKVTKRGQDVTLRCDPISSHATLYWYQQALGQGPEFLTYFNYEAQPDKSGLPSDRFSAERPEGSISTLTIQRTEQRDSAMYRCASRRGLADQETQYFGPGTRLLVL.

About this clonotype: A read error is likely, as this CDR3 ends without the conserved phenylalanine or tryptophan. This chain uses TRBV15 with TRBJ2-2, with unresolved D. V lost 0 bases and J 7 bases, leaving 15 bases between the germline ends. This CDR3 contains 16 residues. The germline V gene encodes CDR1 LNHNV and CDR2 YYDKDF (reference sequence). The CDR3: CATSRDIDLSGGELFY. CDR3 nucleotide sequence: TGTGCCACCAGCAGAGATATTGACCTGTCGGGCGGGGAGCTGTTTTAT.

This clonotype was picked up many times. The chain is built from TRBV27 and TRBJ2-7, with a weak D call TRBD1 (6 bases). The CDR3 extends over 14 amino acids. The ends were cut back, 6 bases at V and 2 bases at J, with 14 bases in the middle. Germline CDR1 and CDR2: MNHEY and SMNVEV (reference sequence). The CDR3, as DNA: TGTGCCAGCAGCTACCGGACAGCCGCCTACGAGCAGTACTTC. It is translated as CASSYRTAAYEQYF.

This clonotype was recorded many times. J is TRBJ1-2 and V is TRBV5-1; tentative D call: TRBD1 (5 bases). V lost 5 bases and J lost 7, with 18 bases in between. The CDR3 extends over 14 amino acids. Per the germline V gene, CDR1 is SGHRS and CDR2 is YFSETQ. The CDR3: CASRPDGGSGGYTF. In nucleotides, the CDR3 is TGCGCCAGCAGGCCTGATGGGGGATCGGGTGGCTACACCTTC.

This clonotype was recorded many times. A much larger clone differs by one base, so this may be a read error. The chain uses TRBV12-3 or TRBV12-4 and TRBJ1-1; D is perhaps TRBD1 (6 bases). Trimming left V 4 bases short and J 5 bases short, with 14 bases between. The CDR3 is 14 amino acids. The CDR3 reads CASSYMGASTEAFF. The CDR3 bases are TGTGCCAGCAGTTATATGGGGGCGAGTACTGAAGCTTTCTTT.

There are a few counts of this clonotype. The chain employs TRBV5-1 and TRBJ2-5; 12 nucleotides agree with TRBD2. The germline CDR1 and CDR2 sequences are SGHRS and YFSETQ. The CDR3 sequence is 17 residues long. With 0 bases clipped from V and 5 bases from J, the junction kept 8 bases outside the gene matches. The CDR3 region is CASSLAVTSGSGETQYF. DNA for the CDR3: TGCGCCAGCAGCTTGGCCGTGACTAGCGGGAGCGGGGAGACCCAGTACTTC.

This clonotype was observed at least ten times. CDR3 nucleotides: TGTGCCAGCAGCCCCCGGGACTACTCCTACGAGCAGTACTTC. This translates into CASSPRDYSYEQYF. The chain combines TRBV13 with TRBJ2-7; 7 bases match TRBD2. CDR1 and CDR2 (germline): PRHDT, FYEKMQ (reference sequence). Losses at the gene ends were 5 bases for V and 0 bases for J; bases not matched to a gene: 4. The CDR3 totals 14 residues.

As for this clonotype: A much more abundant neighbour one base away suggests this may be a read error. V usage is TRBV4-3 and J usage is TRBJ2-5; possibly TRBD2 for D (6 bases). The germline V gene has CDR1 LGHNA and CDR2 YSLEER. The V and J ends lost 0 bases and 4 bases respectively, with 15 bases between them. The CDR3 runs 16 residues. The CDR3 region has the DNA TGCGCCAGCAGCCAAGATCACCCGGGAGCGGGAGAGACCCAGTACTTC. Translating it yields CASSQDHPGAGETQYF.

This clonotype was seen repeatedly, ten times or more. The gene calls are TRBV6-1 and TRBJ2-7; D is perhaps TRBD1 or TRBD2 (5 bases each). Looked up from germline, CDR1 is MNHNS and CDR2 is SASEGT. CDR3 size: 14 residues. V lost 6 bases to trimming and J lost 0 bases, with 12 bases between them. CDR3 DNA sequence: TGTGCCAGCAGCCCCGAGGGGCCCTCCTACGAGCAGTACTTC. Translated, it gives CASSPEGPSYEQYF.

This clonotype was counted at least ten times. The rearrangement joins TRBV7-8 to TRBJ1-4; D is undetermined. Trimming took off 5 bases at V and 3 bases at J, with 7 bases between the two ends. The CDR3 consists of 13 residues. The V gene's germline CDR1 is SGHVS and CDR2 FQNEAQ. The CDR3 nucleotides are TGTGCCAGCAGCCCAAGTCCTAATGAAAAACTGTTTTTT. It is translated as CASSPSPNEKLFF.

The J gene is TRBJ2-5, the V gene TRBV6-1, with unresolved D. V gave up 7 bases and J gave up 3 bases, with 9 bases separating them. The CDR3 loop spans 12 amino acids. In germline, CDR1 is MNHNS, CDR2 SASEGT. Here the CDR3 DNA reads TGTGCCAGCAATAGGGTGGAAGAGACCCAGTACTTC. It specifies CASNRVEETQYF.

The genes are TRBV6-1 and TRBJ2-7; D is possibly TRBD1 or TRBD2 (5 bases each). Germline values: CDR1 MNHNS, CDR2 SASEGT. The V end was cut by 6 bases, the J end by 1 base, with 13 bases between. The CDR3 contains 14 residues. CDR3 nucleotide sequence: TGTGCCAGCAGCTCCGGGACGCTATCCTACGAGCAGTACTTC. Protein: CASSSGTLSYEQYF.

This clonotype was recorded at least ten times. The chain has TRBV28 and TRBJ2-2; 8 nucleotides line up with TRBD2. The CDR3 spans 16 residues. Germline V gene sequence: CDR1 MDHEN, CDR2 SYDVKM. The V and J ends lost 2 bases and 2 bases, in that order; junction bases with no gene match: 4. The CDR3 DNA is TGTGCCAGCAGTTTAGTCACTAGCGGAAACACCGGGGAGCTGTTTTTT. It translates to CASSLVTSGNTGELFF.

There are many counts of this clonotype. CDR3 DNA: TGCAGTGCTATTCCCTACGAGCAGTACTTC. It encodes CSAIPYEQYF. The J gene is TRBJ2-7, the V gene TRBV20-1, with D hard to call. The CDR3 covers 10 residues. The germline V gene encodes CDR1 DFQATT and CDR2 SNEGSKA (reference sequence). V lost 4 bases and J 2 bases, leaving 3 bases between the germline ends.

This clonotype was seen at least ten times. J is TRBJ1-1 and V is TRBV7-2; TRBD1 agrees at 7 bases. The CDR3 totals 13 residues. The germline V gene encodes CDR1 SGHTA and CDR2 FQGNSA. V was clipped by 5 bases and J by 4 bases; unmatched bases: 4. CDR3 amino acids: CASSTYRGTEAFF. CDR3 DNA: TGTGCCAGCAGCACCTACAGGGGCACTGAAGCTTTCTTT.

This clonotype was found many times. The CDR3 sequence is CSAVSGSNSYEQYF. CDR3 coding DNA: TGCAGTGCAGTCAGCGGGAGTAATTCGTACGAGCAGTACTTC. The rearrangement uses TRBV20-1 and TRBJ2-7; 8 bases align to TRBD2. V was clipped by 6 bases and J by 4 bases; unmatched bases: 11. Germline lookup yields CDR1 DFQATT and CDR2 SNEGSKA (reference sequence). The CDR3 contains 14 residues.

This clonotype has a count of ten or more. Written as DNA, the CDR3 is TGTGCCATCAGTGAGGGTTCCGGGGAGCTGTTTTTT. Translated, it gives CAISEGSGELFF. V and J are TRBV10-3 and TRBJ2-2; D not resolved. Germline CDR1 is ENHRY and CDR2 is SYGVKD. Deletions cut 2 bases from V and 6 bases from J, with 4 bases between. The CDR3 contains 12 residues.

This clonotype was detected many times. The CDR3 protein is CSAWGRRGGMNTEAFF. The CDR3 DNA is TGCAGTGCTTGGGGCAGGAGGGGGGGGATGAACACTGAAGCTTTCTTT. The chain recombines TRBV20-1 with TRBJ1-1; the D gene is possibly TRBD1 (6 bases). CDR1 and CDR2 from the germline V gene are DFQATT and SNEGSKA (reference sequence). The CDR3 is made up of 16 amino acids. The germline V and J ends were trimmed by 5 bases and 0 bases, with 19 bases remaining between them.

As DNA, the CDR3 is TGCAGTGCTAGTATTAGACTTAGCAATCAGCCCCAGCATTTT. Translated, it gives CSASIRLSNQPQHF. This chain links TRBV20-1 with TRBJ1-5; D gene uncertain. V shed 3 bases and J shed 0 bases, with 9 bases lying between them. Germline lookup yields CDR1 DFQATT and CDR2 SNEGSKA (reference sequence). CDR3 length equals 14 residues.

This clonotype was picked up many times. V and J are TRBV10-3 and TRBJ1-2; unclear D gene. V was trimmed by 4 bases and J by 5 bases, leaving 14 bases between them. Germline CDR1 is ENHRY and CDR2 is SYGVKD. This CDR3 has 14 residues. CDR3 nucleotide sequence: TGTGCCATCAGTGCCGTGGCAGGCGATTATGGCTACACCTTC. It yields the protein CAISAVAGDYGYTF.

This clonotype was recorded at least ten times. This chain joins TRBV25-1 and TRBJ2-5, with TRBD1 matching over 9 bases. Germline V gene data show CDR1 as MGHDK and CDR2 as SYGVNS. J was trimmed by 5 bases and V by 4 bases; bases with no gene match: 8. The CDR3 sequence is 15 residues long. The CDR3 region has the DNA TGTGCCAGCAGTGCCCCGGGACAGGGAAAGGAGACCCAGTACTTC. Protein product: CASSAPGQGKETQYF.

The sample holds many counts of this clonotype. The rearrangement links TRBV6-5 to TRBJ1-2, with D unclear. V lost 11 bases, J lost 8 bases, and 15 bases lay in between. The CDR3 runs to 11 residues. Per the germline V gene, CDR1 is MNHEY and CDR2 is SVGAGI. This CDR3 is CAGISRRGYTF. The CDR3 nucleotides are TGTGCCGGCATTTCCCGGCGGGGCTACACCTTC.

This clonotype occurred many times. The chain has TRBV2 and TRBJ1-2; the D gene is possibly TRBD1 (6 bases). This CDR3 is 11 amino acids long. Germline values: CDR1 SNHLY, CDR2 FYNNEI. Trimming took 8 bases from V and 7 from J, leaving 11 bases between them. Here the CDR3 DNA reads TGTGCCAGCGGACAGTTCTTTGGCTACACCTTC. Translation gives CASGQFFGYTF.

This clonotype was detected ten times or more. The V call is TRBV20-1, the J call TRBJ1-6, with 7 nucleotides matching TRBD1. J lost 9 bases, V lost 3 bases, and 11 bases had no gene match. Germline loops: CDR1 DFQATT, CDR2 SNEGSKA (reference sequence). The CDR3 is 15 residues long. The CDR3 coding sequence is TGCAGTGCTAGCCTCCTCGGACAGGACGCTTCACCCCTCCACTTT. Protein: CSASLLGQDASPLHF.

This clonotype was seen a few times. This clone may be a read error of a much larger clone one base away. The conserved final phenylalanine or tryptophan is absent from the CDR3, which likely points to a read error. The chain combines TRBV5-1 with TRBJ1-3; D is undetermined. The germline V gene encodes CDR1 SGHRS and CDR2 YFSETQ. The CDR3 length is 14 residues. The V and J ends lost 6 bases and 0 bases respectively, with 10 bases between them. CDR3 in DNA: TGCGCCAGCACGTCTAGCACCTCTGGAAACACCATATATTTG. As protein: CASTSSTSGNTIYL.

This chain links TRBV2 with TRBJ2-7; 7 nucleotides line up with TRBD1. From germline, CDR1 is SNHLY and CDR2 FYNNEI. With 6 bases clipped from V and 4 bases from J, the junction kept 15 bases outside the gene matches. The CDR3 runs to 16 residues. The CDR3 nucleotides read TGTGCCAGCAGCCAAGGGGGCAGGGGTCCTACTTACGAGCAGTACTTC. Residues: CASSQGGRGPTYEQYF. Drawing the rest from reference TRBV2 and TRBJ2-7, the complete variable domain is EPEVTQTPSHQVTQMGQEVILRCVPISNHLYFYWYRQILGQKVEFLVSFYNNEISEKSEIFDDQFSVERPDGSNFTLKIRSTKLEDSAMYFCASSQGGRGPTYEQYFGPGTRLTVT.

This clonotype was found many times. The J gene is TRBJ1-2, the V gene TRBV7-8; TRBD1 might be the D (6 bases). Per germline, CDR1 SGHVS and CDR2 FQNEAQ. The CDR3 spans 16 residues. The V gene lost 6 bases and the J gene lost 5 bases, with 22 bases spanning the gap. CDR3 protein: CASRRGGSGVGYGYTF. The CDR3 DNA follows: TGTGCCAGCAGACGAGGGGGGAGCGGCGTCGGGTATGGCTACACCTTC.

The chain combines TRBV12-3 or TRBV12-4 with TRBJ2-7; D is possibly TRBD1 (6 bases). The CDR3 runs to 12 residues. V dropped 6 bases and J dropped 6 bases, with 12 bases sitting between them. CDR3 nucleotides: TGTGCCAGCAGCCGTCACAGGGCCGAGCAGTACTTC. Its translation: CASSRHRAEQYF.